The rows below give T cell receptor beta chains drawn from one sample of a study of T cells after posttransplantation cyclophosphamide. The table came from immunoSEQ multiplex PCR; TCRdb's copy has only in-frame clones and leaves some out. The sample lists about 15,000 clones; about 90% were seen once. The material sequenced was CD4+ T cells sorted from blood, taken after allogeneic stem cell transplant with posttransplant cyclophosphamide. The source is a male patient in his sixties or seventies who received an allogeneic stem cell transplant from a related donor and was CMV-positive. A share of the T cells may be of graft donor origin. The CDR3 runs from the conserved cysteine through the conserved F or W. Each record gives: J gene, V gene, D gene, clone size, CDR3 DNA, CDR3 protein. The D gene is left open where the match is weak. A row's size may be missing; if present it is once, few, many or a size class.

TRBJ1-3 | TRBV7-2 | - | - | TGTGCCAGCAGCTTAGACAGGGAGAGAAACACCATATATTTT | CASSLDRERNTIYF
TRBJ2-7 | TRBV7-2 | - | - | TGTGCCAGCAGCTCCAGGGGTGCCCCCTACGAGCAGTACTTC | CASSSRGAPYEQYF
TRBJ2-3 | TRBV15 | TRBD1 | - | TGTGCCACCAGCAAGGACAGGCCAGATACGCAGTATTTT | CATSKDRPDTQYF
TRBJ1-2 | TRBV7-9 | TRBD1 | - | TGTGCCAGCAGCTCGACAGGGGAGACGGGCTACACCTTC | CASSSTGETGYTF
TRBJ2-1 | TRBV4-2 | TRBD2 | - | TGTGCCAGCAGCCAAAGGGCTGCGGGGGGAAACAATGAGCAGTTCTTC | CASSQRAAGGNNEQFF
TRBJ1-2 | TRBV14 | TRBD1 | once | TGTGCCAGCAGCCCTTCCCGACAGGGTCACACCTTC | CASSPSRQGHTF
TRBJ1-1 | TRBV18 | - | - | TGTGCCAGCTCACCCGTGCAGGGATTCGTAGGGGCTGAAGCTTTCTTT | CASSPVQGFVGAEAFF
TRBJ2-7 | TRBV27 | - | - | TGTGCCAGCAGTACCCTGGGACATCCTCTAGAGCAGTACTTC | CASSTLGHPLEQYF
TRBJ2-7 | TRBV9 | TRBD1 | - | TGTGCCAGCACCCCAGGACAGGACCTATACGAGCAGTACTTC | CASTPGQDLYEQYF
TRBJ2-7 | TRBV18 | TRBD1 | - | TGTGCCGTCGGGACAGGGACGAACGACGAGCAGTACTTC | CAVGTGTNDEQYF
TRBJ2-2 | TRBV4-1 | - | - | TGCGCCAGCAGCCAGATACCCGTGCTACGCGGGGAGCTGTTTTTT | CASSQIPVLRGELFF
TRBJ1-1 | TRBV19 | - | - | TGTGCCAGTGCCAATCCCGGGAGCCCAGAAGCTTTCTTT | CASANPGSPEAFF
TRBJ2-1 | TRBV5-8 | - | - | TGTGCCAGCAGCACCGATTTGGGAGGCGATGAGCAGTTCTTC | CASSTDLGGDEQFF
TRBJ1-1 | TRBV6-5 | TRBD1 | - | TGTGCCAGCAGTCCCCGACAGGGCGACACTGAAGCTTTCTTT | CASSPRQGDTEAFF
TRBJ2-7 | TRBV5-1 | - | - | TGCGCCAGCAGCATAGGAGGTCCCTACGAGCAGTACTTC | CASSIGGPYEQYF
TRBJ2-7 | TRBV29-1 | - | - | TGCAGCGCTAGGGGGGGACGGGGCTCCTACGAGCAGTACTTC | CSARGGRGSYEQYF
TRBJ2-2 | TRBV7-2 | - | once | TGTGCCAGCAGCTGGGACTCGAACACCGGGGAGCTGTTTTTT | CASSWDSNTGELFF
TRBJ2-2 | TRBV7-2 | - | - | TGTGCCAGCAGCCCTGGGGGGGTCGGGGGCACCGGGGGGCTGTTTTTT | CASSPGGVGGTGGLFF
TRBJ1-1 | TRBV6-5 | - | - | TGTGCCAGCAGCAACAATCAGGGAACTGAAGCTTTCTTT | CASSNNQGTEAFF
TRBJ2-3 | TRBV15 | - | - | TGTGCCACCAGCAGCAACAGGGTCGGCGCAGATACGCAGTATTTT | CATSSNRVGADTQYF